This T cell receptor beta chain was identified during a study of T cell responses to AZD1222 COVID-19 vaccine. Profiled with immunoSEQ multiplex PCR; TCRdb holds only in-frame clones, not every one. The sample has some 88,000 clones, around 92% seen once. CDR3 length: 16 amino acids. The V gene lost 0 bases and the J gene lost 7 bases, with 18 bases spanning the gap. Germline CDR1 MNHEY, CDR2 SVGAGI. Source: peripheral blood, taken on day 0 of AZD1222 vaccination. The chain is built from TRBV6-5 and TRBJ1-2; the D gene is possibly TRBD1 (5 bases). The sequence came from an adult in good health. The CDR3 loop reads CASSYSGGGPSFGYTF. CDR3 DNA: TGTGCCAGCAGTTACTCCGGGGGGGGACCCTCTTTTGGCTACACCTTC.